This T cell receptor (beta chain) is drawn from a study of control samples from healthy donors and cancer patients. Profiled with immunoSEQ multiplex PCR; TCRdb holds only in-frame clones, not every one. In the table there are approximately 190,000 clones, around 93% of which are singletons. The germline V gene has CDR1 KGHDR and CDR2 SFDVKD. Trimming removed 2 bases from V and 3 bases from J, with 11 bases in between. CDR3 size: 15 residues. This chain joins TRBV24-1 and TRBJ2-3, with D uncertain. The sample consisted of blood. The sequence came from a man aged 25-45 years in good health. The CDR3 coding sequence is TGTGCCACCAGTGATTCTGGGTCTCGGACAGATACGCAGTATTTT. It specifies CATSDSGSRTDTQYF.